This T cell receptor beta chain came from a study of high-grade serous ovarian cancer treatment subgroups. Data came from immunoSEQ multiplex PCR; TCRdb stores just in-frame clones and leaves some out. The sample shows some 33,000 clones, 79% of them seen only once. Tumor samples were obtained before definitive surgery or chemotherapy. Germline V CDR1 and CDR2: LNHDA, SQIVND (reference sequence). This CDR3 contains 14 residues. V lost 9 bases to trimming and J lost 1 base, with 10 bases between them. The source material was tumor tissue. The rearrangement uses TRBV19 and TRBJ2-6; D is uncertain. This receptor was taken from a human donor with high-grade serous ovarian cancer. Written as DNA, the CDR3 is TGTGCCAGCAGGTCCCAATCTGGGGCCAACGTCCTGACTTTC. Its translation is CASRSQSGANVLTF.